This T cell receptor beta chain was found in a study of T-cell reconstitution after alpha-beta-depleted transplantation in children. The CDR3 consists of 12 residues. The V gene's germline CDR1 is DFQATT and CDR2 SNEGSKA (reference sequence). For this clonotype: Its specificity is not known.

Study-wide findings and caveats: Hyperexpanded clones declined; after one year, newly produced T cells mostly supplied diversity. In patients about two months after transplant, alpha-beta T cells reportedly arose from several hundred expanded graft clones.

Unique molecular identifiers were incorporated into the prepared TCRbeta library. In TCRdb, the PCR reads were re-called with MiXCR into one record per CDR3 protein. The sample contains around 100,000 distinct CDR3 sequences, around 6% of which appear only once. The sequencing here drew on PBMCs, mostly from graft donor cells, taken 60 days after TCRalphabeta/CD19-depleted stem cell transplant. The origin of this receptor is a female patient between 2 and 15 years old who had a stem cell transplant for Fanconi anemia, so the T cells may come from the graft donor. The gene calls are TRBV20-1 and TRBJ2-5, with a possible D match to TRBD2 (6 bases). The CDR3 DNA is TGCAATTTCGGCCATTTGGGGGGGACCCAGTACTTC. Translating it yields CNFGHLGGTQYF.